Listed below are T cell receptor beta chains from one sample, sequenced in a study of blood T cell repertoires in COVID-19. The data were produced by immunoSEQ multiplex PCR, yet TCRdb's version contains in-frame clones alone and is incomplete. The sample has over 300,000 clones, 89% seen once. Material: PBMCs or T cells enriched from blood (not recorded which). Receptors originate from a middle-aged woman who had recovered from COVID-19. Each CDR3 is given with its conserved first and last residue. The order of the fields is J gene, D gene, V gene, clone size, CDR3 length, CDR3 protein, CDR3 DNA. D genes are given only for firm matches. Size is omitted from some rows. Given values are once, few, many or a class for expanded clones.

J: TRBJ1-4; D: -; V: TRBV5-1; size: -; length: 15; CDR3: CASSLQASTNEKLFF; DNA: TGCGCCAGCAGCTTGCAAGCCTCAACTAATGAAAAACTGTTTTTT
J: TRBJ2-6; D: TRBD1; V: TRBV3-1/TRBV3-2; size: -; length: 20; CDR3: CASSQENIRDRGSGANVLTF; DNA: TGTGCCAGCAGCCAAGAAAATATCCGGGACAGGGGCTCTGGGGCCAACGTCCTGACTTTC
J: TRBJ2-1; D: -; V: TRBV27; size: -; length: 13; CDR3: CASSRPGSEEQFF; DNA: TGTGCCAGCAGTCGCCCGGGTTCGGAAGAGCAGTTCTTC
J: TRBJ2-7; D: -; V: TRBV6-2/TRBV6-3; size: once; length: 11; CDR3: CASSPSYEQYF; DNA: TGTGCCAGCAGTCCGTCCTACGAGCAGTACTTC
J: TRBJ1-1; D: -; V: TRBV3-1/TRBV3-2; size: -; length: 14; CDR3: CASSQGSGNTEAFF; DNA: TGTGCCAGCAGCCAGGGCAGTGGGAACACTGAAGCTTTCTTT
J: TRBJ2-2; D: TRBD1; V: TRBV12-3/TRBV12-4; size: -; length: 13; CDR3: CASSHRGPGELFF; DNA: TGTGCCAGCAGTCACAGGGGGCCCGGGGAGCTGTTTTTT
J: TRBJ2-7; D: TRBD1; V: TRBV29-1; size: once; length: 12; CDR3: CSVGQGMGEQYF; DNA: TGCAGCGTTGGACAGGGGATGGGCGAGCAGTACTTC
J: TRBJ2-1; D: TRBD2; V: TRBV7-9; size: -; length: 18; CDR3: CASSLDAALAGVYNEQFF; DNA: TGTGCCAGCAGCTTAGATGCCGCCCTAGCGGGAGTCTACAATGAGCAGTTCTTC
J: TRBJ1-4; D: -; V: TRBV7-2; size: once; length: 14; CDR3: CASSLTRVNEKLFF; DNA: TGTGCCAGCAGCTTAACTAGGGTAAACGAAAAACTGTTTTTT
J: TRBJ2-5; D: TRBD1; V: TRBV10-3; size: -; length: 13; CDR3: CAVRDRVGETQYF; DNA: TGTGCCGTCAGAGACAGGGTGGGAGAGACCCAGTACTTC
J: TRBJ1-2; D: TRBD1; V: TRBV5-6; size: once; length: 15; CDR3: CASSLGPQGAGGYTF; DNA: TGTGCCAGCAGCTTGGGACCACAGGGGGCAGGTGGCTACACCTTC
J: TRBJ2-1; D: TRBD2; V: TRBV7-3; size: -; length: 14; CDR3: CASSRGLAGAEQFF; DNA: TGTGCCAGCAGCCGGGGACTAGCGGGCGCTGAGCAGTTCTTC
J: TRBJ1-1; D: -; V: TRBV27; size: -; length: 13; CDR3: CASSLWGQTEAFF; DNA: TGTGCCAGCAGTTTGTGGGGGCAGACTGAAGCTTTCTTT
J: TRBJ2-1; D: -; V: TRBV4-2; size: -; length: 14; CDR3: CASSLLAETGEQFF; DNA: TGTGCCAGCAGCCTCTTAGCGGAAACGGGAGAGCAGTTCTTC
J: TRBJ1-3; D: -; V: TRBV24-1; size: -; length: 15; CDR3: CATSPGASSGNTIYF; DNA: TGTGCCACCAGTCCTGGGGCATCATCTGGAAACACCATATATTTT